One and the same sample provided the 11 T cell receptor beta chains below, sequenced in a study of T cell responses to AZD1222 COVID-19 vaccine. Profiling relied on immunoSEQ multiplex PCR, and the TCRdb table lists in-frame clones only, not all of them. The sample consists of 150,000 to 200,000 clones, roughly 93% of them appearing once. The specimen was peripheral blood, collected on day 0 of AZD1222 vaccination. These receptors all come from an adult in good health.

This chain connects TRBV27 to TRBJ2-1; D is unresolved. This CDR3 contains 14 residues. Germline V gene lookup returns CDR1 MNHEY and CDR2 SMNVEV (reference sequence). Trimming shortened V by 6 bases and J by 1 base, and 10 bases separated the two germline ends. This chain's CDR3 is CASRGLGSYNEQFF. The CDR3 bases are TGTGCCAGCAGAGGGCTAGGATCCTACAATGAGCAGTTCTTC.

V and J are TRBV7-9 and TRBJ2-3, with 10 bases that match TRBD2. Looked up from germline, CDR1 is SEHNR and CDR2 is FQNEAQ (reference sequence). Trimming took 6 bases from V and 2 from J; bases not matched to a gene: 11. The length of the CDR3 is 17 residues. CDR3 sequence reads: CASRSPLLAGHTDTQYF. CDR3 DNA: TGTGCCAGCAGGTCCCCGTTACTAGCGGGGCACACAGATACGCAGTATTTT.

The chain combines TRBV12-3 or TRBV12-4 with TRBJ2-3, with D uncertain. The CDR3 extends over 13 amino acids. The V gene lost 5 bases and the J gene lost 6 bases, with 12 bases spanning the gap. The CDR3 spells CASSVIRRDTQYF. DNA for the CDR3: TGTGCCAGCAGTGTAATCAGGCGCGATACGCAGTATTTT.

The V call is TRBV5-1, the J call TRBJ2-5; 7 nucleotides align to TRBD2. In germline, CDR1 is SGHRS, CDR2 YFSETQ. Unmatched junction bases numbered 5, after V lost 4 bases and J lost 2 bases. The CDR3 has 14 amino acids. The DNA for the CDR3 is TGCGCCAGCAGCATAGGGACTATTCAAGAGACCCAGTACTTC. Protein: CASSIGTIQETQYF.

The chain links TRBV7-8 to TRBJ2-7; TRBD1 matches at 9 bases. The trim removed 5 bases at V and 5 bases at J, leaving 13 bases unmatched. The CDR3 loop spans 16 amino acids. Germline V lookup: CDR1 SGHVS, CDR2 FQNEAQ. The CDR3 DNA sequence: TGTGCCAGCAGCCCTGGACAGGGGCGCCTATCGGACGAGCAGTACTTC. Protein: CASSPGQGRLSDEQYF.

The chain employs TRBV29-1 and TRBJ2-2, with 8 bases matching TRBD1. The CDR3 covers 15 residues. Per germline, CDR1 SQVTM and CDR2 ANQGSEA. V lost 5 bases, J lost 0 bases, and 5 bases stayed unmatched. This chain's CDR3 is CSVQRQGSNTGELFF. DNA for the CDR3: TGCAGCGTTCAAAGACAGGGGTCGAACACCGGGGAGCTGTTTTTT.

The chain uses TRBV13 and TRBJ2-1, with 8 bases that match TRBD2. CDR3 size: 16 residues. The germline CDR1 and CDR2 sequences are PRHDT and FYEKMQ (reference sequence). Trimming removed 3 bases from V and 2 bases from J; junction bases left unmatched: 6. The CDR3 sequence: CASSFSGAGAYNEQFF. The CDR3 DNA is TGTGCCAGCAGCTTTAGCGGGGCGGGGGCCTACAATGAGCAGTTCTTC.

The rearrangement uses TRBV2 and TRBJ2-3, with D perhaps matching TRBD1 or TRBD2 (5 bases each). Germline CDR1 SNHLY, CDR2 FYNNEI. V lost 2 bases to trimming and J lost 0 bases, with 6 bases between them. This CDR3 is 14 amino acids long. This chain's CDR3 is CASSERGSTDTQYF. The CDR3 coding sequence is TGTGCCAGCAGTGAACGGGGCAGCACAGATACGCAGTATTTT.

This CDR3 is CASSFIPGSRGRSGANVLTF. The CDR3 coding sequence is TGTGCCAGCAGTTTTATCCCCGGGAGCAGGGGGCGATCCGGGGCCAACGTCCTGACTTTC. The chain joins TRBV27 to TRBJ2-6; TRBD1 matches at 8 bases. Germline V gives CDR1 MNHEY, CDR2 SMNVEV (reference sequence). The CDR3 covers 20 residues. J was trimmed by 4 bases and V by 3 bases; bases with no gene match: 17.

This sequence joins TRBV2 and TRBJ1-2, with D perhaps matching TRBD1 (5 bases). Germline CDR1 is SNHLY and CDR2 is FYNNEI. Between the trimmed V and J ends, which lost 1 base and 4 bases, there was a span of 16 bases. This CDR3 is built from 16 residues. CDR3 DNA: TGTGCCAGCAGTGAAGATGGGGTGGGGCGGATCTATGGCTACACCTTC. Residues: CASSEDGVGRIYGYTF. The full variable domain, in which reference TRBV2 and TRBJ1-2 provide the parts outside the CDR3, is EPEVTQTPSHQVTQMGQEVILRCVPISNHLYFYWYRQILGQKVEFLVSFYNNEISEKSEIFDDQFSVERPDGSNFTLKIRSTKLEDSAMYFCASSEDGVGRIYGYTFGSGTRLTVV.

The chain has TRBV27 and TRBJ2-7; D is unclear. V was clipped by 5 bases and J by 5 bases, with 1 base between them. This CDR3 has 9 amino acids. Germline V lookup: CDR1 MNHEY, CDR2 SMNVEV (reference sequence). The chain's CDR3 is CASSNEQYF. DNA for the CDR3: TGTGCCAGCAGTAACGAGCAGTACTTC.